This is a list of T cell receptor beta chains from one sample in a study of shared clonotypes between healthy human individuals. TCRdb's copy holds only in-frame clones and misses some; the assay was immunoSEQ multiplex PCR. The table has about 1.1 million clones, around 78% seen once. Sequencing used memory CD4+ T cells from PBMCs. All receptors come from a man in his late teens or twenties in good health. Some clones in this sample may be carry-over from other donors' samples. The CDR3 runs from the conserved cysteine through the conserved F or W. Each record gives: D gene, J gene, clone size, V gene, CDR3 protein, CDR3 DNA. The D gene is left open where the match is weak. Clone sizes are given selectively: once, few, many, or a class where the clone is expanded.

-	TRBJ2-3	-	TRBV19	CASRRSGGTDTQYF	TGTGCCAGTAGAAGGAGCGGAGGCACAGATACGCAGTATTTT
TRBD1	TRBJ1-2	-	TRBV7-2	CASSEMGQGIWGYTF	TGTGCCAGCAGCGAGATGGGACAGGGTATTTGGGGCTACACCTTC
TRBD1	TRBJ1-4	few	TRBV28	CASSYGRGRLREKLFF	TGTGCCAGCAGTTACGGCAGGGGGCGGTTAAGGGAAAAACTGTTTTTT
TRBD1	TRBJ1-4	-	TRBV18	CASSPDRNTEKLFF	TGTGCCAGCTCACCGGACAGGAACACCGAAAAACTGTTTTTT
-	TRBJ2-2	-	TRBV29-1	CSVAQARVPRLGTGELFF	TGCAGCGTCGCGCAGGCGAGAGTTCCCCGATTGGGAACCGGGGAGCTGTTTTTT
-	TRBJ2-7	once	TRBV7-9	CASSPSGDEQYF	TGTGCCAGCAGCCCCTCTGGTGACGAGCAGTACTTC
TRBD2	TRBJ2-1	-	TRBV19	CASSYASGINEQFF	TGTGCCAGTAGTTATGCTAGCGGGATAAATGAGCAGTTCTTC
TRBD1	TRBJ2-5	-	TRBV28	CASSFRGQPQETQYF	TGTGCCAGCAGTTTTAGGGGACAGCCCCAAGAGACCCAGTACTTC
-	TRBJ2-3	once	TRBV30	CAHSGADTQYF	TGTGCCCACAGCGGAGCAGATACGCAGTATTTT
-	TRBJ1-2	-	TRBV9	CASSVGMAGPNYGYTF	TGTGCCAGCAGCGTAGGGATGGCAGGACCTAACTATGGCTACACCTTC
-	TRBJ2-6	-	TRBV10-3	CATASGANVLTF	TGTGCCACCGCCTCTGGGGCCAACGTCCTGACTTTC
-	TRBJ1-2	once	TRBV7-9	CASSLGSGEAYGYTF	TGTGCCAGCAGCTTAGGTTCGGGGGAGGCCTATGGCTACACCTTC
-	TRBJ2-6	-	TRBV2	CASSSPIAYSSGANVLTF	TGTGCCAGCAGCTCACCGATAGCGTACAGCTCTGGGGCCAACGTCCTGACTTTC
TRBD1	TRBJ2-3	-	TRBV27	CASRRPDRGGTDTQYF	TGTGCCAGCAGGAGACCGGACAGGGGGGGGACAGATACGCAGTATTTT
TRBD1	TRBJ2-7	-	TRBV23-1	CASSQSTGENEQYF	TGCGCCAGCAGTCAATCGACAGGGGAGAACGAGCAGTACTTC